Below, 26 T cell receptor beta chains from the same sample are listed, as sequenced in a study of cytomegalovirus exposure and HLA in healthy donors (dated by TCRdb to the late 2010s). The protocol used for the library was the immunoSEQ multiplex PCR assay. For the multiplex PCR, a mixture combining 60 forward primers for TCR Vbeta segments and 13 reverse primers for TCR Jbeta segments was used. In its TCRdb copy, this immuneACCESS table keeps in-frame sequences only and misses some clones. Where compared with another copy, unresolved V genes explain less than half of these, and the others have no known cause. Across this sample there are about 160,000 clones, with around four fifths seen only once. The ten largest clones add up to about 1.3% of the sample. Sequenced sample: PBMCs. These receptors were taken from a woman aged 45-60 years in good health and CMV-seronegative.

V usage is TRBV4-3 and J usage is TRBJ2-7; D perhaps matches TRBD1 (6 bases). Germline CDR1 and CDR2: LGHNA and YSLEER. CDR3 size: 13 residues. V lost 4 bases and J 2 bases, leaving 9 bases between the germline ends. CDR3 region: CASSRTVAYEQYF. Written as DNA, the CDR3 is TGCGCCAGCAGCCGGACAGTTGCCTACGAGCAGTACTTC.

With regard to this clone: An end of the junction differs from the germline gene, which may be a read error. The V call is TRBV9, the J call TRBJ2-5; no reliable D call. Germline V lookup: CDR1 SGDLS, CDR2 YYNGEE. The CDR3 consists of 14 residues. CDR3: CASSVARLGEAQYF. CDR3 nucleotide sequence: TGTGCCAGCAGCGTAGCTCGACTTGGAGAGGCCCAGTACTTC.

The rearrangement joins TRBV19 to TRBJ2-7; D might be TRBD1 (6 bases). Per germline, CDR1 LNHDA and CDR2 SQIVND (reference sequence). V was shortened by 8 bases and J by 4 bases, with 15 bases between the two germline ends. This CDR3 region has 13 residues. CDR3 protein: CASGHPGAYEQYF. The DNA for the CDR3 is TGTGCCAGTGGACACCCAGGGGCGTACGAGCAGTACTTC. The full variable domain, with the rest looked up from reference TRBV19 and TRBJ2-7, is DGGITQSPKYLFRKEGQNVTLSCEQNLNHDAMYWYRQDPGQGLRLIYYSQIVNDFQKGDIAEGYSVSREKKESFPLTVTSAQKNPTAFYLCASGHPGAYEQYFGPGTRLTVT.

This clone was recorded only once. This CDR3 reads CASSFGLAGGNPYYNEQFF. The CDR3 bases are TGTGCCAGCAGCTTTGGGCTAGCGGGAGGGAACCCCTATTACAATGAGCAGTTCTTC. V and J are TRBV7-9 and TRBJ2-1; 12 positions agree with TRBD2. This CDR3 is 19 amino acids long. Germline loops: CDR1 SEHNR, CDR2 FQNEAQ (reference sequence). V dropped 3 bases and J dropped 4; count of bases not matched to a gene: 13. The full variable domain, rest sourced from reference TRBV7-9 and TRBJ2-1, is DTGVSQNPRHKITKRGQNVTFRCDPISEHNRLYWYRQTLGQGPEFLTYFQNEAQLEKSRLLSDRFSAERPKGSFSTLEIQRTEQGDSAMYLCASSFGLAGGNPYYNEQFFGPGTRLTVL.

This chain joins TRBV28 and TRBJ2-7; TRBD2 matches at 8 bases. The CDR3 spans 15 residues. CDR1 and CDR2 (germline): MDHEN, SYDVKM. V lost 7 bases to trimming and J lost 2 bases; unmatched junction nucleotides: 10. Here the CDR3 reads CASTLDGTSTYEQYF. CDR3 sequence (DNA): TGTGCCAGCACGCTGGATGGGACTAGTACCTACGAGCAGTACTTC.

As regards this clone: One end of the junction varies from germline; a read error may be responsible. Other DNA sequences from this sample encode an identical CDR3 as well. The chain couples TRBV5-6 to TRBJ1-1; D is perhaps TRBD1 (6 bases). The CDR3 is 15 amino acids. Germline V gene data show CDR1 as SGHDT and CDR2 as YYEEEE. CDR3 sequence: CASSLARGYDTEAFF. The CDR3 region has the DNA TGTGCCAGCAGCTTGGCCAGGGGATATGACACTGAAGCCTTCTTT.

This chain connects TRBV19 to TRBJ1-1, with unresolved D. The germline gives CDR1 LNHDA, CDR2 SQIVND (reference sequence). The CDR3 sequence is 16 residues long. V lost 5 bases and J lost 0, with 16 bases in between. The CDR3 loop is CASSAPLRVVNTEAFF. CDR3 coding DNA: TGTGCCAGTAGTGCCCCCCTGAGAGTCGTGAACACTGAAGCTTTCTTT.

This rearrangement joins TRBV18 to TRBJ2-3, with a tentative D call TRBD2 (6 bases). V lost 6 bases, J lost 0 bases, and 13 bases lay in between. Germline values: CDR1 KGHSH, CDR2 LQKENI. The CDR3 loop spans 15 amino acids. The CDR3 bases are TGTGCCAGCTCCCCGGGGGTTTGGAGCACAGATACGCAGTATTTT. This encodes CASSPGVWSTDTQYF.

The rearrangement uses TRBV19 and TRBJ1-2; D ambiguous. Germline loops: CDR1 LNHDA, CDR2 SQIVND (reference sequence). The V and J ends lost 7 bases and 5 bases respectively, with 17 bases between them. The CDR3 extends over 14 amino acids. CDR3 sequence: CASTTSAAYYGYTF. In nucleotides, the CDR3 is TGTGCCAGTACTACATCGGCAGCGTATTATGGCTACACCTTC.

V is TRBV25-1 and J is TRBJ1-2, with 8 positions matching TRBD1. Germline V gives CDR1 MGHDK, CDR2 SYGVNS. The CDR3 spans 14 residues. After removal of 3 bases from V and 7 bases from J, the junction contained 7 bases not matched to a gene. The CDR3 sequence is CASSEGPTGGGYTF. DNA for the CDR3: TGTGCCAGCAGTGAGGGACCTACAGGGGGTGGCTACACCTTC.

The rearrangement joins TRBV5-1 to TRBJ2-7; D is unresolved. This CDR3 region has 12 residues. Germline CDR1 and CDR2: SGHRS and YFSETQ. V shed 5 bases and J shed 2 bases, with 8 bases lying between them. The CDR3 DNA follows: TGCGCCAGCAGTCATAACACCTACGAGCAGTACTTC. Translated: CASSHNTYEQYF.

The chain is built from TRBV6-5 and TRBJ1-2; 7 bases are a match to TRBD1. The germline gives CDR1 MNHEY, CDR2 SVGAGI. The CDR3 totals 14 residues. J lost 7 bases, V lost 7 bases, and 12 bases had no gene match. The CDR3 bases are TGTGCCAGCACCACTGGTGAGGGGGCGCGTGGCTACACCTTC. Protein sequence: CASTTGEGARGYTF.

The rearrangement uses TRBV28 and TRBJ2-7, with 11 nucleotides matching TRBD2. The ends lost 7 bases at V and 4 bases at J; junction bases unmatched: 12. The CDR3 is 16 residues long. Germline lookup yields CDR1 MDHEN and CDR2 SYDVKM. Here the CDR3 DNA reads TGTGCCAGCAAAATTGGGGGACTAGCGGTAGAATACGAGCAGTACTTC. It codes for CASKIGGLAVEYEQYF.

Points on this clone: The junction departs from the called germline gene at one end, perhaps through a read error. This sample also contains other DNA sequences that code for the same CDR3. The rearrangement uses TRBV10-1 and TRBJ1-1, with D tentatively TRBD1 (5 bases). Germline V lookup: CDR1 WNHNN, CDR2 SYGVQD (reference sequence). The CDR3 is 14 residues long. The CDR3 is CASSRTQGTTEAFF. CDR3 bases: TGCGCCAGCAGCCGTACGCAGGGAACCACTGAAGCCTTCTTT.

The CDR3 sequence is CASKRAGGLEKLFF. CDR3 coding DNA: TGTGCCTCGAAACGAGCAGGGGGTTTAGAAAAACTGTTTTTT. The V gene is TRBV27, the J gene TRBJ1-4; 7 bases agree with TRBD1. J lost 8 bases, V lost 11 bases, and 14 bases had no gene match. CDR3 length equals 14 residues. Germline V gives CDR1 MNHEY, CDR2 SMNVEV (reference sequence).

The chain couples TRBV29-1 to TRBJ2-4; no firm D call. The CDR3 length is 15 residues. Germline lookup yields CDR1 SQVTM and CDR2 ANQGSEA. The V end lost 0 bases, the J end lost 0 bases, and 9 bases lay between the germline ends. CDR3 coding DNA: TGCAGCGTTGAAGAAACAGCACTAGCCAAAAACATTCAGTACTTC. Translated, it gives CSVEETALAKNIQYF.

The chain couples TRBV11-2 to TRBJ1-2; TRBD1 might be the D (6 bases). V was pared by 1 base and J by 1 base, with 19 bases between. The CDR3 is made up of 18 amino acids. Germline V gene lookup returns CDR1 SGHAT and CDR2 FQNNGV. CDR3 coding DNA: TGTGCCAGCAGCTTAGTCGGCGGCAGGGGAAAAGATAACTATGGCTACACCTTC. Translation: CASSLVGGRGKDNYGYTF.

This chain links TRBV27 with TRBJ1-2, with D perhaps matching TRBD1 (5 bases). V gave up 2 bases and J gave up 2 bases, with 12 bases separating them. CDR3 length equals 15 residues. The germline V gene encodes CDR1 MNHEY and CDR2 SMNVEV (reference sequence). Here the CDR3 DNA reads TGTGCCAGCAGTTTAAGTAGGCGGACAAACTATGGCTACACCTTC. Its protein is CASSLSRRTNYGYTF.

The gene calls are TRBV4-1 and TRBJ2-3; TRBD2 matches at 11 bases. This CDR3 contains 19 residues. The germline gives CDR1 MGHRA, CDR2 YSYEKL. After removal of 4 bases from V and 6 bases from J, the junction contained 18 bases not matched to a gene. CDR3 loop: CASSLLSVGSGGAQDTQYF. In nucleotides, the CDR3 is TGCGCCAGCAGCCTCTTATCTGTTGGTAGCGGGGGGGCGCAGGATACGCAGTATTTT.

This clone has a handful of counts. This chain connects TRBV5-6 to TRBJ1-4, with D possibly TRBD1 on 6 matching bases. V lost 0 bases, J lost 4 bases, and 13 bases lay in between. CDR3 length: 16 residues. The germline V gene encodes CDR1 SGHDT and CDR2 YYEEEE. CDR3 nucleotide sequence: TGTGCCAGCAGCTTGGGGGTCGGCAGGGGTAATGAAAAACTGTTTTTT. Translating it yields CASSLGVGRGNEKLFF. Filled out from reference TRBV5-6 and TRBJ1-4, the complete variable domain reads DAGVTQSPTHLIKTRGQQVTLRCSPKSGHDTVSWYQQALGQGPQFIFQYYEEEERQRGNFPDRFSGHQFPNYSSELNVNALLLGDSALYLCASSLGVGRGNEKLFFGSGTQLSVL.

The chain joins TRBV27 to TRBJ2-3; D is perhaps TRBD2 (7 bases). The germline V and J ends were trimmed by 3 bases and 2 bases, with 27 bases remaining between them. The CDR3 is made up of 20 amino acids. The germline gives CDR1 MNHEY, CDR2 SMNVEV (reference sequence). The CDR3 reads CASSLYKGGGARESTDTQYF. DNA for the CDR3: TGTGCCAGCAGTTTGTACAAGGGCGGGGGCGCACGAGAATCCACAGATACGCAGTATTTT.

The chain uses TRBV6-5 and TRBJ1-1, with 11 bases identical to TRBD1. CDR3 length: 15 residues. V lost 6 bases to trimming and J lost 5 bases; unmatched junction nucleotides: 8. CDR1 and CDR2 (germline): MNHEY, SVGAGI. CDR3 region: CASRDRGRWGTEAFF. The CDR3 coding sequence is TGTGCCAGCAGGGACAGGGGGCGTTGGGGGACTGAAGCTTTCTTT.

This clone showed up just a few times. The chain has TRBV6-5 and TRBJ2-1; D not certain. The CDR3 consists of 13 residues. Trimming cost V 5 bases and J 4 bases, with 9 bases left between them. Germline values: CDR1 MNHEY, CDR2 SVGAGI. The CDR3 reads CASSRDKYNEQFF. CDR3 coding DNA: TGTGCCAGCAGTCGAGACAAATACAATGAGCAGTTCTTC.

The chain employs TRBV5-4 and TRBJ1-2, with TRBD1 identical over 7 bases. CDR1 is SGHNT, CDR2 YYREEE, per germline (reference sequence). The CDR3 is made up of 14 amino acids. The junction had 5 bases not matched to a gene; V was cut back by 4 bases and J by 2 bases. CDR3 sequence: CASSPRGFNYGYTF. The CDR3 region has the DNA TGTGCCAGCAGCCCCAGGGGGTTCAACTATGGCTACACCTTC.

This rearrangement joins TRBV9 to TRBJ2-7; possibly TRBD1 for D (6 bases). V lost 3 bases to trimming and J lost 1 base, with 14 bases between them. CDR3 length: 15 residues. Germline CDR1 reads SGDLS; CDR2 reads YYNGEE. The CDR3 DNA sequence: TGTGCCAGCAGCGGAAACGACAGGAAATCCTACGAGCAGTACTTC. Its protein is CASSGNDRKSYEQYF.

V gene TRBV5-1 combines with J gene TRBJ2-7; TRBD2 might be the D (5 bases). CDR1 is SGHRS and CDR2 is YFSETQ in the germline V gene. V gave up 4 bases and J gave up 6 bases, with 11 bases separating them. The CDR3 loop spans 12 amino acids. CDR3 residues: CASSDMGSEQYF. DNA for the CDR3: TGCGCCAGCAGCGATATGGGGAGCGAGCAGTACTTC.